Following are 10 T cell receptor beta chains from one sample sequenced in a study of blood T cell repertoires in COVID-19. Method: immunoSEQ multiplex PCR; TCRdb's copy keeps in-frame clones and lacks some. The sample has about 250,000 clones; around 86% are singletons. The sequencing sample was made of peripheral blood. The source of these receptors is an elderly woman with COVID-19, enrolled during active disease.

The rearrangement links TRBV5-4 to TRBJ2-5; possibly TRBD1 for D (6 bases). Germline V gene data show CDR1 as SGHNT and CDR2 as YYREEE (reference sequence). V was trimmed by 0 bases and J by 2 bases, leaving 8 bases between them. The CDR3 sequence is 14 residues long. The CDR3 region is CASSLGGQQETQYF. The CDR3 DNA follows: TGTGCCAGCAGCTTGGGGGGGCAGCAAGAGACCCAGTACTTC. The full variable domain, rest sourced from reference TRBV5-4 and TRBJ2-5, is ETGVTQSPTHLIKTRGQQVTLRCSSQSGHNTVSWYQQALGQGPQFIFQYYREEENGRGNFPPRFSGLQFPNYSSELNVNALELDDSALYLCASSLGGQQETQYFGPGTRLLVL.

This clone was seen a single time. The chain links TRBV2 to TRBJ2-7; TRBD2 agrees at 8 bases. With 6 bases clipped from V and 4 bases from J, the junction kept 8 bases outside the gene matches. This CDR3 has 14 residues. CDR1 is SNHLY, CDR2 FYNNEI, per germline. The CDR3 sequence: CASSRGSGVYEQYF. CDR3 nucleotide sequence: TGTGCCAGCAGCAGGGGTAGCGGGGTTTACGAGCAGTACTTC.

About this clone: One junction end disagrees with the germline gene, perhaps due to a read error. The chain uses TRBV6-1 and TRBJ1-3; 7 bases fit TRBD1. Germline CDR1 is MNHNS and CDR2 is SASEGT. CDR3 length equals 15 residues. CDR3 sequence: CAGSEGTGAGNTIYF. Here the CDR3 DNA reads TGTGCCGGCAGTGAAGGAACAGGGGCTGGAAACACCATATATTTT.

This clone was counted a single time. The chain uses TRBV9 and TRBJ1-3; D remains unclear. The V and J ends lost 3 bases and 1 base respectively, with 20 bases between them. CDR1 SGDLS and CDR2 YYNGEE come from the germline V gene. This CDR3 is 18 amino acids long. CDR3 loop: CASSEIPQYGRSGNTIYF. CDR3 nucleotide sequence: TGTGCCAGCAGCGAGATCCCCCAATATGGGAGGTCTGGAAACACCATATATTTT.

This clone was picked up a small number of times. The J gene is TRBJ1-1, the V gene TRBV7-2, with TRBD1 identical over 7 bases. V lost 5 bases, J lost 11 bases, and 11 bases stayed unmatched. This CDR3 is built from 13 residues. Germline V lookup: CDR1 SGHTA, CDR2 FQGNSA. The chain's CDR3 is CASSNEGARWAFF. The CDR3 DNA is TGTGCCAGCAGCAACGAGGGGGCTAGGTGGGCTTTCTTT.

The gene calls are TRBV2 and TRBJ1-2; the D is unclear. Trimming took 0 bases from V and 4 from J, leaving 15 bases between them. Germline V gene data show CDR1 as SNHLY and CDR2 as FYNNEI. This CDR3 is built from 16 residues. CDR3 region: CASSEALGVAGYGYTF. The CDR3 DNA reads as TGTGCCAGCAGTGAAGCGCTTGGGGTGGCGGGCTATGGCTACACCTTC.

The rearrangement links TRBV5-5 to TRBJ1-1; D is unclear. The CDR3 sequence is 14 residues long. V was trimmed by 4 bases and J by 8 bases, leaving 18 bases between them. Germline V gene data show CDR1 as SGHKS and CDR2 as YYEKEE (reference sequence). Here the CDR3 DNA reads TGTGCCAGCAGCGGTGGTGGGAGTATGAGGGAAGCTTTCTTT. It translates to CASSGGGSMREAFF.

The chain combines TRBV6-1 with TRBJ1-2, with D possibly matching TRBD1 (5 bases). There are 15 residues in the CDR3. Trimming took off 2 bases at V and 7 bases at J, with 17 bases between the two ends. Looked up from germline, CDR1 is MNHNS and CDR2 is SASEGT. CDR3 loop: CASSERRGRDRGYTF. CDR3 DNA sequence: TGTGCCAGCAGTGAACGGCGGGGCAGGGATCGTGGCTACACCTTC.

The V gene is TRBV7-9, the J gene TRBJ2-5, with 10 bases lining up with TRBD2. V shed 8 bases and J 5 bases; nucleotides not matched to a gene: 8. In germline, CDR1 is SEHNR, CDR2 FQNEAQ (reference sequence). The CDR3 has 14 amino acids. CDR3 DNA sequence: TGTGCCAGCTCCACCGGGACTAGCGTGGAGACCCAGTACTTC. Translation: CASSTGTSVETQYF.

The chain recombines TRBV5-1 with TRBJ1-3; 7 positions agree with TRBD1. Germline V gives CDR1 SGHRS, CDR2 YFSETQ. The CDR3 consists of 18 residues. J gave up 0 bases and V 7 bases, and 16 bases lay outside the gene matches. CDR3 sequence: CASSPSAQGPSSGNTIYF. The CDR3, as DNA: TGCGCCAGCTCCCCCTCCGCACAGGGGCCGAGCTCTGGAAACACCATATATTTT.